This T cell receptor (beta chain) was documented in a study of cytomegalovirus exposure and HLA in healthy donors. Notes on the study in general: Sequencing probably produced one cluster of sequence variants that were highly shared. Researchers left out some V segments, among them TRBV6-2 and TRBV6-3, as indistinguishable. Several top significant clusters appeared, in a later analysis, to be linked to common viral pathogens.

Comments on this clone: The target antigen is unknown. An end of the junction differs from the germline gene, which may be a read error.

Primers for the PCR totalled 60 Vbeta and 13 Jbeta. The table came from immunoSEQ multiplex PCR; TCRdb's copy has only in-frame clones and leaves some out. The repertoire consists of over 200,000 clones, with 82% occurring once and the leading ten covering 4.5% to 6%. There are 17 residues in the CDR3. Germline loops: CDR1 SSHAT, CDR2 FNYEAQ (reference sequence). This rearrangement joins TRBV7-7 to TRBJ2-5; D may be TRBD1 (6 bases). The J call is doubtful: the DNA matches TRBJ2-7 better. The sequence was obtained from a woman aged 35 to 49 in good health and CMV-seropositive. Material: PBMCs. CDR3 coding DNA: TGTGCTAGCAGCTTAGGTTCTTTGGGCAGGGGCGGCTACGAGCAGTACTTC. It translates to CASSLGSLGRGGYEQYF.